This T cell receptor beta chain is from a study of blood T cell repertoires in COVID-19. About the research overall: Some COVID-19 samples were acute and others convalescent; all came from the United States, Italy and Spain. T cells, B-cell-depleted T cells, or PBMCs provided the cDNA or gDNA that served as material.

In the original analysis: How many nucleated cells were present was estimated from reference gene primer amplification. Sequencing was performed with immunoSEQ multiplex PCR; in TCRdb, only in-frame clones are kept and a portion is missing. For V, J and clone size, that table is used; D and trimming come from the DNA. The sample carries 55,000 to 65,000 clones, about four fifths recorded once. Source material: peripheral blood. This receptor was obtained from a human donor in a cohort sampled during active COVID-19.

As DNA, the CDR3 is TGTGCCAGCAAGGGAGGGGCGGTTACCGGGGAGCTGTTTTTT. This encodes CASKGGAVTGELFF. The chain joins TRBV28 to TRBJ2-2; TRBD2 aligns across 7 bases. The V gene's germline CDR1 is MDHEN and CDR2 SYDVKM. This CDR3 has 14 residues. V lost 7 bases, J lost 5 bases, and 7 bases stayed unmatched. Filled out from reference TRBV28 and TRBJ2-2, the complete variable domain reads DVKVTQSSRYLVKRTGEKVFLECVQDMDHENMFWYRQDPGLGLRLIYFSYDVKMKEKGDIPEGYSVSREKKERFSLILESASTNQTSMYLCASKGGAVTGELFFGEGSRLTVL.